This is a list of T cell receptor beta chains from one sample in a study of CD8 T cells in Susac syndrome. TCRdb reanalysed the immunoSEQ multiplex PCR reads using MiXCR and keeps one entry per CDR3 protein. The sample lists fewer than 65,000 distinct CDR3 sequences, approximately 94% occurring once. The sequencing sample was made of CD8+ T cells from PBMCs. The origin of the receptors is a human donor in good health. CDR3s include the opening cysteine and the closing phenylalanine or tryptophan. The D gene is left open where the match is weak. Rows may omit the clone size; those that give it use once, few, many or a size class.

V gene	D gene	J gene	clone size	CDR3 protein	CDR3 DNA
TRBV4-2	NA	TRBJ1-2	NA	CASSQVTLWDIPNYGYTF	TGTGCCAGCAGCCAAGTAACGTTGTGGGACATACCTAACTATGGCTACACCTTC
TRBV15	TRBD2	TRBJ2-5	NA	CATSTGVGGEETQYF	TGTGCCACCAGCACTGGAGTCGGGGGGGAAGAGACCCAGTACTTC
TRBV4-3	NA	TRBJ1-2	NA	CASSQDRAWGYTF	TGCGCCAGCAGCCAAGACAGAGCTTGGGGCTACACCTTC
TRBV6-6	TRBD1	TRBJ2-7	few	CASSYSNQGAYEQYF	TGTGCCAGCAGTTACTCGAACCAGGGGGCTTACGAGCAGTACTTC
TRBV5-4	NA	TRBJ2-7	NA	CASSLMDRDYEQYF	TGTGCCAGCAGCTTGATGGACCGGGACTACGAGCAGTACTTC
TRBV5-1	NA	TRBJ2-3	NA	CASSLRDPVTDTQYF	TGCGCCAGCAGCTTGAGGGACCCCGTCACAGATACGCAGTATTTT
TRBV5-4	TRBD1	TRBJ2-7	NA	CASSLGQGIFDEQYF	TGTGCCAGCAGCCTGGGACAGGGCATATTCGACGAGCAGTACTTC
TRBV4-2	NA	TRBJ1-5	NA	CASSQVSRGWGAQDQPQHF	TGTGCCAGCAGCCAAGTATCCCGGGGGTGGGGGGCGCAGGATCAGCCCCAGCATTTT
TRBV7-8	NA	TRBJ2-1	once	CASSLDWRGTYNEQFF	TGTGCCAGCAGCTTAGATTGGAGAGGGACCTACAATGAGCAGTTCTTC
TRBV7-2	TRBD1	TRBJ2-5	NA	CASSLVDRGQETQYF	TGTGCCAGCAGCTTAGTTGACAGGGGTCAAGAGACCCAGTACTTC
TRBV9	NA	TRBJ1-1	NA	CASRAGAEDTEAFF	TGTGCCAGCAGGGCAGGGGCGGAGGACACTGAAGCTTTCTTT
TRBV11-1	NA	TRBJ1-2	NA	CASSLAQAERGYGYTF	TGTGCCAGCAGCTTAGCGCAGGCGGAGAGGGGCTATGGCTACACCTTC
TRBV14	TRBD2	TRBJ2-1	NA	CASSQDKLSLGTSGGFSYNEQFF	TGTGCCAGCAGCCAAGATAAATTGAGTCTTGGGACTAGCGGGGGGTTCTCCTACAATGAGCAGTTCTTC
TRBV5-5	NA	TRBJ2-7	NA	CASSLGAGLPPYEQYF	TGTGCCAGCAGCTTGGGAGCGGGTCTTCCCCCCTACGAGCAGTACTTC
TRBV6-1	NA	TRBJ2-7	NA	CASSDRDSYEQYF	TGTGCCAGCAGTGACAGGGACTCCTACGAGCAGTACTTC
TRBV6-1	TRBD1	TRBJ2-7	NA	CASSEAQGGDYEQYF	TGTGCCAGCAGTGAAGCACAGGGGGGAGACTACGAGCAGTACTTC
TRBV12-3/TRBV12-4	TRBD2	TRBJ2-1	NA	CASTPLAGGSYNEQFF	TGTGCCAGCACCCCTCTAGCGGGGGGGTCCTACAATGAGCAGTTCTTC
TRBV7-9	NA	TRBJ1-1	NA	CASSFTGTEAFF	TGTGCCAGCAGCTTTACAGGCACTGAAGCTTTCTTT
TRBV6-5	NA	TRBJ1-1	NA	CASTTGEGTEAFF	TGTGCCAGCACTACCGGGGAAGGCACTGAAGCTTTCTTT
TRBV7-9	NA	TRBJ2-7	NA	CASSSSIEQYF	TGTGCCAGCAGCTCCTCTATAGAGCAGTACTTC
TRBV19	TRBD2	TRBJ2-7	NA	CASSLTSGGSYEQYF	TGTGCCAGTAGCCTGACTAGCGGGGGCTCCTACGAGCAGTACTTC
TRBV29-1	NA	TRBJ1-2	NA	CSVEDRGGDGYTF	TGCAGCGTTGAAGACCGGGGGGGAGATGGCTACACCTTC
TRBV9	NA	TRBJ2-3	NA	CASSAGTVSTDTQYF	TGTGCCAGCAGCGCTGGGACGGTTAGCACAGATACGCAGTATTTT
TRBV27	NA	TRBJ1-1	NA	CASQIMVGTEAFF	TGTGCCAGCCAGATTATGGTGGGCACTGAAGCTTTCTTT
TRBV28	NA	TRBJ1-1	NA	CASSSALEGWLNTEAFF	TGTGCCAGCAGTTCGGCGTTGGAGGGATGGCTGAACACTGAAGCTTTCTTT
TRBV20-1	NA	TRBJ2-3	once	CSARDPQDSSTDTQYF	TGCAGTGCTAGAGATCCCCAGGACAGCAGCACAGATACGCAGTATTTT
TRBV11-2	NA	TRBJ2-5	NA	CASSFNRALGSYQETQYF	TGTGCCAGCAGCTTCAACAGGGCGCTGGGCTCGTACCAAGAGACCCAGTACTTC
TRBV6-6	NA	TRBJ2-7	NA	CASSYSPTYEQYF	TGTGCCAGCAGTTACTCCCCAACGTACGAGCAGTACTTC
TRBV5-1	TRBD1	TRBJ2-5	once	CASSMDRGHSETQYF	TGCGCCAGCAGCATGGACAGGGGGCATTCGGAGACCCAGTACTTC
TRBV7-9	NA	TRBJ2-7	few	CASTGDNYEQYF	TGTGCCAGCACCGGGGATAACTACGAGCAGTACTTC
TRBV5-6	NA	TRBJ2-1	once	CASSLAFSYNEQFF	TGTGCCAGCAGCTTGGCCTTCTCCTACAATGAGCAGTTCTTC
TRBV20-1	NA	TRBJ2-2	NA	CSATDRTYTGELFF	TGCAGTGCTACCGACAGGACCTACACCGGGGAGCTGTTTTTT
TRBV7-9	NA	TRBJ1-1	NA	CASSSHLYDIRDTEAFF	TGTGCCAGCAGCTCTCACCTCTACGATATTAGGGACACTGAAGCTTTCTTT
TRBV7-9	TRBD1	TRBJ2-5	NA	CASSLSLDRVGETQYF	TGTGCCAGCAGTTTGAGTTTGGACAGGGTCGGGGAGACCCAGTACTTC
TRBV6-1	NA	TRBJ2-7	NA	CASSEVPGTYEQYF	TGTGCCAGCAGTGAAGTCCCCGGAACCTACGAGCAGTACTTC
TRBV4-1	NA	TRBJ2-7	NA	CASSLEMAVSYEQYF	TGCGCCAGCAGCCTAGAGATGGCGGTCTCCTACGAGCAGTACTTC
TRBV5-1	NA	TRBJ1-2	NA	CASSNTIWRGYGYTF	TGCGCCAGCAGCAACACCATCTGGAGGGGCTATGGCTACACCTTC
TRBV29-1	TRBD2	TRBJ2-1	NA	CSVTSGTSGFNEQFF	TGCAGCGTTACCTCCGGGACTAGCGGCTTCAATGAGCAGTTCTTC
TRBV13	NA	TRBJ1-3	NA	CASSLDLGSGNTIYF	TGTGCCAGCAGCTTAGACCTTGGCTCTGGAAACACCATATATTTT
TRBV5-5	NA	TRBJ2-7	NA	CASSISTVAYEQYF	TGTGCCAGCAGCATCTCGACGGTTGCCTACGAGCAGTACTTC
TRBV10-2	NA	TRBJ2-3	NA	CASRRGTALDTQYF	TGCGCCAGCCGAAGGGGGACGGCCCTTGATACGCAGTATTTT
TRBV10-3	TRBD2	TRBJ2-7	NA	CAIKPGGAWEQYF	TGTGCCATCAAGCCCGGGGGGGCTTGGGAGCAGTACTTC
TRBV4-1	TRBD2	TRBJ2-2	NA	CASSQARLAGVNTGELFF	TGCGCCAGCAGCCAAGCCCGTCTAGCGGGGGTGAACACCGGGGAGCTGTTTTTT
TRBV19	NA	TRBJ1-5	once	CASSVGPNQPQHF	TGTGCCAGTAGTGTGGGTCCCAATCAGCCCCAGCATTTT
TRBV6-1	NA	TRBJ1-2	NA	CASHITGIGAANYGYTF	TGTGCCAGCCATATCACAGGGATAGGGGCCGCTAACTATGGCTACACCTTC
TRBV20-1	TRBD2	TRBJ2-7	NA	CSATSGGTYEQYF	TGCAGTGCTACTAGCGGGGGCACCTACGAGCAGTACTTC
TRBV6-1	TRBD1	TRBJ1-5	NA	CASSPFPPTGFNQPQHF	TGTGCCAGCAGCCCTTTCCCCCCGACAGGGTTCAATCAGCCCCAGCATTTT
TRBV11-2	TRBD1	TRBJ1-2	NA	CASSETGAHYGYTF	TGTGCCAGCAGCGAAACAGGGGCCCACTATGGCTACACCTTC
TRBV19	NA	TRBJ2-5	NA	CASSIVGRGAETQYF	TGTGCCAGTAGTATAGTGGGCAGGGGAGCGGAGACCCAGTACTTC
TRBV4-1	NA	TRBJ1-2	NA	CASSQETGNYGYTF	TGCGCCAGCAGCCAAGAAACAGGGAACTATGGCTACACCTTC
TRBV6-6	TRBD1	TRBJ1-5	NA	CASRSTGGGQPQHF	TGTGCCAGCAGATCTACAGGGGGCGGTCAGCCCCAGCATTTT
TRBV11-2	TRBD1	TRBJ2-2	NA	CASNYRDRGTGELFF	TGTGCCAGCAATTACCGGGACAGGGGGACCGGGGAGCTGTTTTTT
TRBV19	NA	TRBJ1-1	NA	CASSMGGPEAFF	TGTGCCAGTAGTATGGGGGGTCCCGAAGCTTTCTTT
TRBV29-1	NA	TRBJ2-7	once	CSVSWDGSSYEQYF	TGCAGCGTCTCTTGGGACGGAAGCTCCTACGAGCAGTACTTC
TRBV3-1	NA	TRBJ2-2	NA	CASSQDPGNTGELFF	TGTGCCAGCAGCCAAGACCCAGGCAACACCGGGGAGCTGTTTTTT
TRBV7-3	NA	TRBJ2-5	NA	CASSLTGGETQYF	TGTGCCAGCAGCTTAACGGGGGGAGAGACCCAGTACTTC
TRBV28	NA	TRBJ1-5	few	CASSSGRDSNQPQHF	TGTGCCAGCAGTTCCGGCAGGGATAGCAATCAGCCCCAGCATTTT
TRBV19	NA	TRBJ2-7	NA	CASSIVGSSYEQYF	TGTGCCAGTAGTATAGTAGGCAGTTCCTACGAGCAGTACTTC
TRBV6-4	NA	TRBJ1-1	NA	CASSSSTEGNTEAFF	TGTGCCAGCTCCTCGAGCACAGAGGGGAACACTGAAGCTTTCTTT
TRBV5-1	TRBD1	TRBJ2-7	NA	CASEPGQGTYEQYF	TGCGCCAGCGAACCGGGACAGGGAACCTACGAGCAGTACTTC